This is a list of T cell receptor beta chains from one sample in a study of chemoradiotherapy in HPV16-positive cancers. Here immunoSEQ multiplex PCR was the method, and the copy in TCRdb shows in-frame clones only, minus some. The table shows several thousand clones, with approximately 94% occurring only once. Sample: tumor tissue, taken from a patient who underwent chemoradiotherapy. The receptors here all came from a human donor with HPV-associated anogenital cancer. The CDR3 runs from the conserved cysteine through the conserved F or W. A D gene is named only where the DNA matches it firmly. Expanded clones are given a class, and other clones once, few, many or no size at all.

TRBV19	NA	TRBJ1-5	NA	CASSFRQGGNQPQHF	TGTGCCAGTAGTTTCCGGCAGGGAGGAAATCAGCCCCAGCATTTT
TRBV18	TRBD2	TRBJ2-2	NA	CASSPRTSGSDGELFF	TGTGCCAGCTCTCCTCGGACTAGCGGGAGTGACGGGGAGCTGTTTTTT
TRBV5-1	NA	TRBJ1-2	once	CASSLGETYGYTF	TGCGCCAGCAGCTTGGGGGAAACCTATGGCTACACCTTC
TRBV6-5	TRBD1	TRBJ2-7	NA	CASSYQPGQGAYEQYF	TGTGCCAGCAGTTACCAACCGGGACAGGGGGCTTACGAGCAGTACTTC
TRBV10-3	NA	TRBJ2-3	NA	CAISVADTDTQYF	TGTGCCATCAGTGTCGCCGACACAGATACGCAGTATTTT
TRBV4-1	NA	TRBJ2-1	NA	CASSQEIGRGGGIDEQFF	TGCGCCAGCAGCCAAGAAATTGGGAGGGGGGGCGGAATAGATGAGCAGTTCTTC
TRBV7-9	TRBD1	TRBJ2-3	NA	CASSARQGTSTDTQYF	TGTGCCAGCAGCGCGAGACAGGGGACTAGCACAGATACGCAGTATTTT
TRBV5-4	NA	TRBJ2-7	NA	CASSFKSPPYEQYF	TGTGCCAGCAGCTTTAAGTCCCCTCCCTACGAGCAGTACTTC
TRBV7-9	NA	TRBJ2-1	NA	CASSRGANNEQFF	TGTGCCAGCAGCCGCGGGGCGAACAATGAGCAGTTCTTC
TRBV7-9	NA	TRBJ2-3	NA	CASSLVHTQYF	TGTGCCAGCAGCTTAGTACATACGCAGTATTTT
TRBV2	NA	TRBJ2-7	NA	CASSGRIGAGEQYF	TGTGCCAGCAGTGGAAGGATAGGCGCCGGCGAGCAGTACTTC
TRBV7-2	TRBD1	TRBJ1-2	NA	CASSPHPWTGADYGYTF	TGTGCCAGCAGCCCCCACCCCTGGACAGGGGCAGACTATGGCTACACCTTC
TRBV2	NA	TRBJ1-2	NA	CASTSWEEEGPTF	TGTGCCAGCACCTCCTGGGAGGAGGAGGGCCCCACCTTC
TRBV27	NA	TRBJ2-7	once	CASRETSYEQYF	TGTGCCAGCAGGGAAACCTCCTACGAGCAGTACTTC
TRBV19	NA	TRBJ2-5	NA	CASSIGVGGEETQYF	TGTGCCAGTAGTATAGGAGTAGGTGGGGAAGAGACCCAGTACTTC
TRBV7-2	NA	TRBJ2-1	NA	CASTPRPAANNEQFF	TGTGCCAGTACTCCCAGGCCCGCCGCAAACAATGAGCAGTTCTTC
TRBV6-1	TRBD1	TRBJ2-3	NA	CASSARDRETDTQYF	TGTGCCAGCAGTGCCCGGGACAGGGAGACAGATACGCAGTATTTT
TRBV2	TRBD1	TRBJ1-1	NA	CASSLNPGQGTEAFF	TGTGCCAGCAGCCTTAACCCGGGACAGGGAACTGAAGCTTTCTTT
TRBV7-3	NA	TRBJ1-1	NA	CASSFQVGTEAFF	TGTGCCAGCAGCTTCCAGGTTGGCACTGAAGCTTTCTTT
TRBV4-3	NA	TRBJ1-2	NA	CASSQGIYGYTF	TGCGCCAGCAGCCAAGGAATCTATGGCTACACCTTC
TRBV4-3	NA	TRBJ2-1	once	CASSRISRDYNEQFF	TGCGCCAGCAGCCGGATATCTAGGGATTACAATGAGCAGTTCTTC
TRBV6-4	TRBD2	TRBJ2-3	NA	CASSDLAGGTDTQYF	TGTGCCAGCAGTGACTTAGCGGGAGGCACAGATACGCAGTATTTT
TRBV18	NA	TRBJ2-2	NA	CASSPEGWFSGELFF	TGTGCCAGCTCACCGGAAGGTTGGTTTTCCGGGGAGCTGTTTTTT
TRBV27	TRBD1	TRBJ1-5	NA	CASSPIGDRDQPQHF	TGTGCCAGCAGTCCCATCGGGGACAGAGATCAGCCCCAGCATTTT
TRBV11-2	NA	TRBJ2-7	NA	CASSLNVLGEQYF	TGTGCCAGCAGCTTAAACGTTTTGGGAGAGCAGTACTTC
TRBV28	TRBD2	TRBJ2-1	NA	CASSVPSGRRVQFF	TGTGCCAGCAGTGTGCCTAGCGGGCGTCGCGTCCAGTTCTTC
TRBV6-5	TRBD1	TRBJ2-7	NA	CASSYGQGAYEQYF	TGTGCCAGCAGTTACGGACAGGGGGCGTACGAGCAGTACTTC
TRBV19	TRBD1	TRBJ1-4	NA	CASSTWTGGNEKLFF	TGTGCCAGTAGTACCTGGACAGGGGGTAACGAAAAACTGTTTTTT
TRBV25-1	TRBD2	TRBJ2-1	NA	CASSEVAGETGDEQFF	TGTGCCAGCAGTGAAGTTGCGGGGGAGACCGGGGATGAGCAGTTCTTC
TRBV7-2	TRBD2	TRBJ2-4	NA	CASSRGRGSRAKNIQYF	TGTGCCAGCAGCCGAGGGAGGGGTTCGAGAGCCAAAAACATTCAGTACTTC
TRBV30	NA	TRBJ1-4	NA	CAWSVRGRGRTNEKLFF	TGTGCCTGGAGTGTACGAGGCAGGGGAAGGACTAATGAAAAACTGTTTTTT
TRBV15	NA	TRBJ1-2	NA	CATSRDRGGRGYTF	TGTGCCACCAGCAGAGATCGAGGGGGGCGCGGCTACACCTTC
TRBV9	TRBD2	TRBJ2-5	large	CASSTSWEGSETQYF	TGTGCCAGCAGCACTAGTTGGGAGGGATCGGAGACCCAGTACTTC
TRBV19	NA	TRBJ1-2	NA	CASSIAGGPSYGYTF	TGTGCCAGTAGTATAGCCGGGGGCCCGAGCTATGGCTACACCTTC
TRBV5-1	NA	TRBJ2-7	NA	CASSLAGGADYEQYF	TGCGCCAGCAGCTTGGCTGGGGGCGCGGACTACGAGCAGTACTTC